This record concerns one T cell receptor beta chain sequence. Its specificity is not known. The sample is drawn from a study of cytomegalovirus exposure and HLA in healthy donors. Study-wide findings and caveats: The records held CMV serostatus as the only immune exposure information.

Primers: 60 Vbeta forward and 13 Jbeta reverse. This table comes from immunoSEQ multiplex PCR, and its TCRdb copy is limited to in-frame clones, with some not included. The sample yields under 200,000 clones, 65% to 90% seen once. Germline V gene data show CDR1 as SGHNT and CDR2 as YENEEA. V lost 2 bases and J lost 4; bases outside the gene matches: 1. CDR3 length equals 14 residues. Sequencing was done on a sample of PBMCs. The sequence was collected from a woman under 30 in good health and CMV-seronegative. The V call is TRBV11-3, the J call TRBJ2-1, with 8 bases fitting TRBD2. The CDR3 nucleotides are TGTGCCAGCAGCTTACGGGGGGGATACAATGAGCAGTTCTTC. It specifies CASSLRGGYNEQFF.